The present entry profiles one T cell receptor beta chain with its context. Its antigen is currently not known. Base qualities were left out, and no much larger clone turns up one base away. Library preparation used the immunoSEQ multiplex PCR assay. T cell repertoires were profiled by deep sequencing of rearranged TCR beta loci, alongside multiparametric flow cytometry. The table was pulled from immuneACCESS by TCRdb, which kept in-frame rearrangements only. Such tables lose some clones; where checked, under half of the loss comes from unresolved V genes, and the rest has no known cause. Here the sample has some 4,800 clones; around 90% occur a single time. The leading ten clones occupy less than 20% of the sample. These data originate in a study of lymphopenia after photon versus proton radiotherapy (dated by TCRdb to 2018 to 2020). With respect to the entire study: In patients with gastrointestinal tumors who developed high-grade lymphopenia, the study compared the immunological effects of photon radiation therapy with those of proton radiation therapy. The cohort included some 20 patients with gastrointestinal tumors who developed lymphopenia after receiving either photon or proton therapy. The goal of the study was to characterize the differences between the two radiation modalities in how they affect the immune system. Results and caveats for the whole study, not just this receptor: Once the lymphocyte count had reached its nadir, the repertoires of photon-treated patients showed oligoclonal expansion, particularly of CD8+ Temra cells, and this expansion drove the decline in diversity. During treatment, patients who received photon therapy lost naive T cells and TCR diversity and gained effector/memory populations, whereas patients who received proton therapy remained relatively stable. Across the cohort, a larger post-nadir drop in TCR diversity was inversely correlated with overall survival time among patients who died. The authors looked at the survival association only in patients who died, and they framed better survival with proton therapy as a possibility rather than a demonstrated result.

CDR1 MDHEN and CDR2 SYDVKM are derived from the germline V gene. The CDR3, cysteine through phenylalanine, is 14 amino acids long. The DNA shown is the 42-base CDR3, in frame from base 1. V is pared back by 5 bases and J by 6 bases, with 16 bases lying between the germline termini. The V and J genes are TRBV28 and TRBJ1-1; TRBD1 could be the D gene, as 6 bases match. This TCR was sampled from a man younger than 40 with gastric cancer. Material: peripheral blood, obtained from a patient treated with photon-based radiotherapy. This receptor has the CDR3 CASSPLQGNAEAFF. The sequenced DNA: TGTGCCAGCAGTCCGTTACAGGGAAATGCTGAAGCTTTCTTT.